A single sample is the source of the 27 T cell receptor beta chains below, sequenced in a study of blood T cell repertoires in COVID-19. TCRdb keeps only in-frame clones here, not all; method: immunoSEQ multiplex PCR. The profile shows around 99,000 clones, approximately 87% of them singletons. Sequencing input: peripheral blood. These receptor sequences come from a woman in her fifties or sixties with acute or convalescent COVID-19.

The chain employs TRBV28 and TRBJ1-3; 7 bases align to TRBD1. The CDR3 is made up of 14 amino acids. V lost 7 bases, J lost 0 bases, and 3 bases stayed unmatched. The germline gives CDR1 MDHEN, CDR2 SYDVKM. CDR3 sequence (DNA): TGTGCCAGCATGACAGGGAGCTCTGGAAACACCATATATTTT. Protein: CASMTGSSGNTIYF.

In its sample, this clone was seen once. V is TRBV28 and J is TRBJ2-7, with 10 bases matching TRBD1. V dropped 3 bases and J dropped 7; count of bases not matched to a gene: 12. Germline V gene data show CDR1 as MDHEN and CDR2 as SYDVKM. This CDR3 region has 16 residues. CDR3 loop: CASSFARTGGDREQYF. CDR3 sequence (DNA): TGTGCCAGCAGTTTCGCCCGGACAGGGGGGGATCGAGAGCAGTACTTC.

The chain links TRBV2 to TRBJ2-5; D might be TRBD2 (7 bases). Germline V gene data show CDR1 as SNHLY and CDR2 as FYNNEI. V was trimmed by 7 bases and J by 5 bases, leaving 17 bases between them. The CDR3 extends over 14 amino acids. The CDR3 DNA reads TGTGCCAGCACCATATGGGGCGGGGGCGAGACCCAGTACTTC. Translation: CASTIWGGGETQYF. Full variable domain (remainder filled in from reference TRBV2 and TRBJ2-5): EPEVTQTPSHQVTQMGQEVILRCVPISNHLYFYWYRQILGQKVEFLVSFYNNEISEKSEIFDDQFSVERPDGSNFTLKIRSTKLEDSAMYFCASTIWGGGETQYFGPGTRLLVL.

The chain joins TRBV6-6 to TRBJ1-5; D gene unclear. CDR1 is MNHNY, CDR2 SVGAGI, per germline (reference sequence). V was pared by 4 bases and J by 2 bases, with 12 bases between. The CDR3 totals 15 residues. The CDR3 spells CASSSENAGNQPQHF. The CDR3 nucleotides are TGTGCCAGCAGTTCCGAAAACGCGGGCAATCAGCCCCAGCATTTT.

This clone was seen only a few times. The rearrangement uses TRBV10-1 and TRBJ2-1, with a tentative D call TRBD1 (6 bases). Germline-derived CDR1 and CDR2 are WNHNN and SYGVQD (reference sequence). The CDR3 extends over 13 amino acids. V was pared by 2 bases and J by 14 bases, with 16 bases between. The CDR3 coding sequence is TGCGCCAGCAGTGAGAGACAGAGCTCAGGGGAGTTCTTC. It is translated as CASSERQSSGEFF.

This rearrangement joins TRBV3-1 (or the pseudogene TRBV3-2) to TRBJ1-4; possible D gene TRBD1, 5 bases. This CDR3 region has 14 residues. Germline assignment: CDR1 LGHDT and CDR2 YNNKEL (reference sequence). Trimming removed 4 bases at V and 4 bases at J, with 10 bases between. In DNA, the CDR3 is TGTGCCAGCAGCCTTAGGGGAGGTAATGAAAAACTGTTTTTT. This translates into CASSLRGGNEKLFF.

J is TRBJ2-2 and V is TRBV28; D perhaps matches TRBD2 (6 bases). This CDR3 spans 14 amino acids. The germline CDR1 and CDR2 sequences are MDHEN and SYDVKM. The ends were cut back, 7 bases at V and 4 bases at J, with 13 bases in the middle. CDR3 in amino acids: CASIDSRGTGELFF. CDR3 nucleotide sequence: TGTGCCAGCATCGACTCGCGGGGCACCGGGGAGCTGTTTTTT.

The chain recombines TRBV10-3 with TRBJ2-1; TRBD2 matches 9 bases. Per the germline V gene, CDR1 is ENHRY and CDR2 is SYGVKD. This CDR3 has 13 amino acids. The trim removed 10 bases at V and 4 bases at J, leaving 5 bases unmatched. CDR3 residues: CATGLASYNEQFF. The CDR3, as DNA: TGTGCCACCGGACTAGCGAGTTACAATGAGCAGTTCTTC.

This CDR3 reads CASSREGPNEKLFF. The CDR3 DNA reads as TGTGCCAGCAGCAGGGAGGGTCCTAATGAAAAACTGTTTTTT. The chain links TRBV27 to TRBJ1-4; TRBD1 might be the D (5 bases). The CDR3 spans 14 residues. Between the trimmed V and J ends, which lost 6 bases and 3 bases, there was a span of 11 bases. Germline V gives CDR1 MNHEY, CDR2 SMNVEV (reference sequence).

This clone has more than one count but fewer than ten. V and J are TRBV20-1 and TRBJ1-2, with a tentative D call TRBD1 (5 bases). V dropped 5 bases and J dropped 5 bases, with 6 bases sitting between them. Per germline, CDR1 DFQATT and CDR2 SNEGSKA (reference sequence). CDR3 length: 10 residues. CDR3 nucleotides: TGCAGTGCTCGACAGTATGGCTACACCTTC. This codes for CSARQYGYTF.

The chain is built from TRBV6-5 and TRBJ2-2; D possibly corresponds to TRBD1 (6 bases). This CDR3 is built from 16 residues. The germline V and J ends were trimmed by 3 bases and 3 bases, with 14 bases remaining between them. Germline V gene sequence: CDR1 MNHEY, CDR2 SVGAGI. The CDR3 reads CASSYTGHTYTGELFF. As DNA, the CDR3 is TGTGCCAGCAGTTATACGGGACATACCTACACCGGGGAGCTGTTTTTT.

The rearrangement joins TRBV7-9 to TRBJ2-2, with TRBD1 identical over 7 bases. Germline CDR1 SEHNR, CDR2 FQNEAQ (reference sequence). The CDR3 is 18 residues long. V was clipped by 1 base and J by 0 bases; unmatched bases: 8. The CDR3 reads CASSLVTGAGSNTGELFF. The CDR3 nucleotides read TGTGCCAGCAGCTTAGTTACAGGGGCCGGATCGAACACCGGGGAGCTGTTTTTT.

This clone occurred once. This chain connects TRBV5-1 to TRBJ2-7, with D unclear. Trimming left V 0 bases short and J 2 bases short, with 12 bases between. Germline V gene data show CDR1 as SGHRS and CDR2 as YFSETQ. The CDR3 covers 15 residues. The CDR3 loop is CASSLELDKAYEQYF. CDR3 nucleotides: TGCGCCAGCAGCTTGGAGCTCGACAAAGCCTACGAGCAGTACTTC.

CDR3 loop: CATSRLSGRTGELFF. CDR3 nucleotide sequence: TGTGCCACCAGCAGACTTAGCGGGCGCACCGGGGAGCTGTTTTTT. The chain couples TRBV15 to TRBJ2-2, with 7 bases that match TRBD2. CDR1 and CDR2 from the germline V gene are LNHNV and YYDKDF (reference sequence). The CDR3 length is 15 residues. The V segment lost 2 bases and the J segment 4 bases; nucleotides outside the gene matches: 4.

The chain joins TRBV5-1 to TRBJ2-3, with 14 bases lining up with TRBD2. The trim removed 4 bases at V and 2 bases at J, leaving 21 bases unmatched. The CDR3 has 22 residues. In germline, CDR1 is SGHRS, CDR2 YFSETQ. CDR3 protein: CASSIPNGTSGGLRRLTDTQYF. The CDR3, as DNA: TGCGCCAGCAGCATCCCAAACGGGACTAGCGGGGGCCTCCGCCGCCTCACAGATACGCAGTATTTT.

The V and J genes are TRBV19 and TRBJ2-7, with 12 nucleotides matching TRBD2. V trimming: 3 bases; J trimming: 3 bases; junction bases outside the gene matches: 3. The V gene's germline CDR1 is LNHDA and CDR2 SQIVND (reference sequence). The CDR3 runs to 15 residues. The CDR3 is CASSMTSGSVYEQYF. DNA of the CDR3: TGTGCCAGTAGTATGACTAGCGGGAGCGTCTACGAGCAGTACTTC.

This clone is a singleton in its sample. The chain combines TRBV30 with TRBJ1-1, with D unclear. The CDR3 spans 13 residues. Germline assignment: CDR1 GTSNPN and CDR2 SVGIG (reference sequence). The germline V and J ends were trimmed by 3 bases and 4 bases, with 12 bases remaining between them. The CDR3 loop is CAWRKPIGTEAFF. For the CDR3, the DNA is TGTGCCTGGAGAAAGCCCATCGGCACTGAAGCTTTCTTT.

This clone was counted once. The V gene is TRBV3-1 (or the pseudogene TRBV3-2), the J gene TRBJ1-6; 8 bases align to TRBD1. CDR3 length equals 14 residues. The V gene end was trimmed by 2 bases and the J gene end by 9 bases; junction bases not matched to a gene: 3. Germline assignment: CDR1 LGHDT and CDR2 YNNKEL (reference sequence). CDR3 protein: CASSQPGGASPLHF. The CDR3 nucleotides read TGTGCCAGCAGCCAACCAGGGGGCGCTTCACCCCTCCACTTT.

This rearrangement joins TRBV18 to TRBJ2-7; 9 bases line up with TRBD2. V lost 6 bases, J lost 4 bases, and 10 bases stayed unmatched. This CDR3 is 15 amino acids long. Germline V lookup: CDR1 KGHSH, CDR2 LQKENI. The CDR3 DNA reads TGTGCCAGCTCTCAGGGCGGGAGGGCCGGATACGAGCAGTACTTC. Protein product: CASSQGGRAGYEQYF. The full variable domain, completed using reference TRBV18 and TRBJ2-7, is NAGVMQNPRHLVRRRGQEARLRCSPMKGHSHVYWYRQLPEEGLKFMVYLQKENIIDESGMPKERFSAEFPKEGPSILRIQQVVRGDSAAYFCASSQGGRAGYEQYFGPGTRLTVT.

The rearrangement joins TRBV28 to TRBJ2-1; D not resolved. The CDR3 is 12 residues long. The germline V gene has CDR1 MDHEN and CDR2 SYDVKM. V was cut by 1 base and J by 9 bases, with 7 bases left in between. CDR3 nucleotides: TGTGCCAGCAGTTTATCCGGTAGTGAGCAGTTCTTC. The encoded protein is CASSLSGSEQFF.

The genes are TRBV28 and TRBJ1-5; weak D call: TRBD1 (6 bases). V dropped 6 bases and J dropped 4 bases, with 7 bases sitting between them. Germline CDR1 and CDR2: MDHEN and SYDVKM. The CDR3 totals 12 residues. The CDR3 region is CASRGANQPQHF. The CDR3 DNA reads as TGTGCCAGCAGGGGGGCGAATCAGCCCCAGCATTTT.

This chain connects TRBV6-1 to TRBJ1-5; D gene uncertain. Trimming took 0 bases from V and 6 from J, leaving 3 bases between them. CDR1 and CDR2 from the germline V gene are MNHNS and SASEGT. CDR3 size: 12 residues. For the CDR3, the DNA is TGTGCCAGCAGTGAAGCCAGTCAGCCCCAGCATTTT. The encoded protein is CASSEASQPQHF.

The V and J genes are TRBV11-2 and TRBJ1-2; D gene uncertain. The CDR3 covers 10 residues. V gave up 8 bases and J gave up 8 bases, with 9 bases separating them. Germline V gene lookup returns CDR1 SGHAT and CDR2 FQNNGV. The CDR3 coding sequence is TGTGCCAGCGGAGGAGGCGGCTACACCTTC. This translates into CASGGGGYTF.

CDR3 region: CASSKWQGKTEAFF. CDR3 coding DNA: TGTGCCAGCAGTAAATGGCAGGGCAAGACTGAAGCTTTCTTT. This chain links TRBV28 with TRBJ1-1, with a possible D match to TRBD1 (5 bases). The CDR3 length is 14 residues. The V gene's germline CDR1 is MDHEN and CDR2 SYDVKM. Trimming stripped 5 bases from V and 5 bases from J, with 15 bases between. Full variable domain (missing parts from reference TRBV28 and TRBJ1-1): DVKVTQSSRYLVKRTGEKVFLECVQDMDHENMFWYRQDPGLGLRLIYFSYDVKMKEKGDIPEGYSVSREKKERFSLILESASTNQTSMYLCASSKWQGKTEAFFGQGTRLTVV.

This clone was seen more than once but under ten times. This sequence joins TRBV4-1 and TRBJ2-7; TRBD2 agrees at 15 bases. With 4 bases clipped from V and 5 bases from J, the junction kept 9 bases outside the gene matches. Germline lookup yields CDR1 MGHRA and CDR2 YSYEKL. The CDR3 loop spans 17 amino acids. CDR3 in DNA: TGCGCCAGCAGCCGAGGACTAGCGGGAGGGAAACAGGACGAGCAGTACTTC. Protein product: CASSRGLAGGKQDEQYF.

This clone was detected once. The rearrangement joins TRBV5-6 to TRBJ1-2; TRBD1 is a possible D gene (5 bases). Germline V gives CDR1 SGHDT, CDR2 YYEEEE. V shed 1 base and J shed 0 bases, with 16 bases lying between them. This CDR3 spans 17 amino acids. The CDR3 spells CASSLYADTLANYGYTF. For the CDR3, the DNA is TGTGCCAGCAGCTTGTATGCGGACACCTTAGCTAACTATGGCTACACCTTC.

The CDR3 DNA reads as TGTGCCAGCAGCCAATCGTCCCGGGGGAAAGAGACCCAGTACTTC. Its translation: CASSQSSRGKETQYF. The chain recombines TRBV28 with TRBJ2-5, with a tentative D call TRBD2 (6 bases). Germline lookup yields CDR1 MDHEN and CDR2 SYDVKM. Deletions cut 6 bases from V and 3 bases from J, with 17 bases between. CDR3 length equals 15 residues.